This TCR beta chain is from a study of blood T cell repertoires in COVID-19. The germline V gene encodes CDR1 SGHNT and CDR2 YYREEE (reference sequence). The CDR3 consists of 17 residues. After removal of 0 bases from V and 5 bases from J, the junction contained 12 bases not matched to a gene. Profiling relied on immunoSEQ multiplex PCR, and the TCRdb table lists in-frame clones only, not all of them. The profile shows some 180,000 clones, 85% to 90% of them singletons. This sequence originates from a man aged 65-85 years with active or convalescent COVID-19. The source material was peripheral blood. V and J are TRBV5-4 and TRBJ2-3, with TRBD1 matching 7 bases. The CDR3 sequence is CASSLGLTGAIGDTQYF. The DNA of the CDR3 is TGTGCCAGCAGCTTGGGTCTTACAGGGGCCATTGGAGATACGCAGTATTTT.